This T cell receptor beta chain was profiled in a study of T cells in Graves' hyperthyroidism and ophthalmopathy. At the level of the study: Peripheral blood was taken when the disease was first diagnosed, before any treatment began.

Germline V gives CDR1 MNHEY, CDR2 SVGEGT. CDR3 length equals 16 residues. Trimming at V came to 2 bases and at J to 3 bases, leaving 10 bases not matched to a gene. This clonotype was seen many times. Its matching antigen is unknown. The TCR beta CDR3 regions underwent amplification using RNA transcripts as the source. The TCR CDR3 first-round RT-PCR relied on the HTBI primer set. Via MiXCR, TCRdb re-called the multiplex PCR reads, giving one row per CDR3 protein. The sample includes hundreds of thousands of distinct CDR3 sequences, about 15% seen only once; the top ten take 4% to 5.5%. Study-level findings and limits: Also found in blood were most expanded thyroid clonotypes above 0.001. Progression to ophthalmopathy was predicted a median of approximately 6.4 months early.

Sequencing was carried out using blood. This sequence was found in a woman aged 40-49 years with Graves' ophthalmopathy. The genes are TRBV6-2 or TRBV6-3 and TRBJ2-7, with 7 nucleotides matching TRBD2. The DNA of the CDR3 is TGTGCCAGCAGTTACCTTGGGCTAGCGGAAAACTACGAGCAGTACTTC. This translates into CASSYLGLAENYEQYF.